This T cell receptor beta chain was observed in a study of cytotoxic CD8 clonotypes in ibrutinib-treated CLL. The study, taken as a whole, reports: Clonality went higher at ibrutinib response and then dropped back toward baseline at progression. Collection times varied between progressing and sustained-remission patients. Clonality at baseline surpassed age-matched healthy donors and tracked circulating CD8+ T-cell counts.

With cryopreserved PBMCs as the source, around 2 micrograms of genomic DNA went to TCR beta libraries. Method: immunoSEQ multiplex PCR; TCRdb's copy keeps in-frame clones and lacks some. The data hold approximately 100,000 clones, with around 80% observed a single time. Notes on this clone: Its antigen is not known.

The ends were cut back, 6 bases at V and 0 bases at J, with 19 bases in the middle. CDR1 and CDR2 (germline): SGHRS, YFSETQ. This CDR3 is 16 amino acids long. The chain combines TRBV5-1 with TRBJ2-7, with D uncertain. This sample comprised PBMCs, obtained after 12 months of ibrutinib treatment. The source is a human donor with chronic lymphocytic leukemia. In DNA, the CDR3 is TGCGCCAGCACCCAATTTCCAGACCAACCCTCCTACGAGCAGTACTTC. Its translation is CASTQFPDQPSYEQYF.